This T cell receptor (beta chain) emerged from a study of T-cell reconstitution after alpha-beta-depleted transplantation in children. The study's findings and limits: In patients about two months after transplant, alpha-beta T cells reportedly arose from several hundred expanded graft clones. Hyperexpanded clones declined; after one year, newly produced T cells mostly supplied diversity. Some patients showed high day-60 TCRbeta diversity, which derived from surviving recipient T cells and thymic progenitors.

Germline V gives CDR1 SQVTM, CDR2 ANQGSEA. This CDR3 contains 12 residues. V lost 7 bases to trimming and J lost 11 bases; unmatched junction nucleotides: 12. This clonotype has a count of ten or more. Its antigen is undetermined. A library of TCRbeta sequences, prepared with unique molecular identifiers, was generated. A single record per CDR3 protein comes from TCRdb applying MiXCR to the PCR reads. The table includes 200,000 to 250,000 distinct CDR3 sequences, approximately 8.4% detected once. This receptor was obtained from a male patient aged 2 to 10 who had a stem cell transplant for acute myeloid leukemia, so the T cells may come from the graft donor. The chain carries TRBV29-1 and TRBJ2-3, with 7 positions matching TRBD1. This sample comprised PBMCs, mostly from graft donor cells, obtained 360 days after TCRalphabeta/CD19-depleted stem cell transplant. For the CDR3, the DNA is TGCAGCGGCCAGCCGACAGGGTTCGGGCAGTATTTT. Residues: CSGQPTGFGQYF.